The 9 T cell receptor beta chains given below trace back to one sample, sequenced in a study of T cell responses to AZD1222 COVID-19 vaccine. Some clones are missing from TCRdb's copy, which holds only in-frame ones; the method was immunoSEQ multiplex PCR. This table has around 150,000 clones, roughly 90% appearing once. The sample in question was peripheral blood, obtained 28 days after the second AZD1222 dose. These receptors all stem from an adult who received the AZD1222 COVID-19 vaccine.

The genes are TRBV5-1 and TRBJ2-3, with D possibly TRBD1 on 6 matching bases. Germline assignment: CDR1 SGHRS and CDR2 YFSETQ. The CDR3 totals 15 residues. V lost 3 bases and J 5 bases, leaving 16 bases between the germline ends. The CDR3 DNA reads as TGCGCCAGCAGCTCCACAGGGCCTCCGGAAGATACGCAGTATTTT. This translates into CASSSTGPPEDTQYF.

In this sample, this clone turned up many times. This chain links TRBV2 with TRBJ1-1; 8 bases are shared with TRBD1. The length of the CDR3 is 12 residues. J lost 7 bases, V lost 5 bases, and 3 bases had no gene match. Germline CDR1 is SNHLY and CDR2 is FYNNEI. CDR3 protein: CASSLQGVEAFF. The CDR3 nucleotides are TGTGCCAGCAGTCTACAGGGGGTTGAAGCTTTCTTT. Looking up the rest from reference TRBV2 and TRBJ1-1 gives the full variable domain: EPEVTQTPSHQVTQMGQEVILRCVPISNHLYFYWYRQILGQKVEFLVSFYNNEISEKSEIFDDQFSVERPDGSNFTLKIRSTKLEDSAMYFCASSLQGVEAFFGQGTRLTVV.

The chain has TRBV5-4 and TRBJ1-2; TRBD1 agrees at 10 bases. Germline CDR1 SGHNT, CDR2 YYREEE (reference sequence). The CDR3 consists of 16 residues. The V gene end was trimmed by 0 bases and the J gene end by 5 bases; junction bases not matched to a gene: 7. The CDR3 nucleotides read TGTGCCAGCAGCTTGGCTTACGGACAGGGGGGATATGGCTACACCTTC. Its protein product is CASSLAYGQGGYGYTF.

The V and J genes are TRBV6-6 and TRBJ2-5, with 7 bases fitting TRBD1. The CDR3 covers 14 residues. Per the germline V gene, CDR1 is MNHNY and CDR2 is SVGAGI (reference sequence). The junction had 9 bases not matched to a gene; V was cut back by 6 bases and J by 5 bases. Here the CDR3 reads CASSSRQGRETQYF. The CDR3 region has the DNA TGTGCCAGCAGCTCAAGACAGGGTCGGGAGACCCAGTACTTC.

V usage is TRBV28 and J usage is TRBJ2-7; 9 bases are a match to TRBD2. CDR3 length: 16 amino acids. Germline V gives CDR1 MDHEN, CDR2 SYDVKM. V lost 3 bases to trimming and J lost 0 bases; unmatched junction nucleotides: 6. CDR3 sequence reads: CASSLVSGGFSYEQYF. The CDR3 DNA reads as TGTGCCAGCAGTTTGGTTAGCGGGGGTTTCTCCTACGAGCAGTACTTC.

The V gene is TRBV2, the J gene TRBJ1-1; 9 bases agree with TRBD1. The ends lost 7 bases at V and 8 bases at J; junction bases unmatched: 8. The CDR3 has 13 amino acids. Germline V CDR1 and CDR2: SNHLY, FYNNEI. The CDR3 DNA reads TGTGCCAGCACAGTGGGACAGGGAAGGGAAGCTTTCTTT. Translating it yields CASTVGQGREAFF.

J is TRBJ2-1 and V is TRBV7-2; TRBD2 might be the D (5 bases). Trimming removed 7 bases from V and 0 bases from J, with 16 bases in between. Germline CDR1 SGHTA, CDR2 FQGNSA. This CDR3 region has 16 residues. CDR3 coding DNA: TGTGCCAGCAACCCTCCCTCGCGGGCCTCCTACAATGAGCAGTTCTTC. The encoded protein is CASNPPSRASYNEQFF.

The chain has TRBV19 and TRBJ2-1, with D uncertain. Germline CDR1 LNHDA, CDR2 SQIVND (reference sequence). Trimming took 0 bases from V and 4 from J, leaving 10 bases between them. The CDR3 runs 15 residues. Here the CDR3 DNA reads TGTGCCAGTAGTATAGATCCTCCCGGATACAATGAGCAGTTCTTC. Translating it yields CASSIDPPGYNEQFF.

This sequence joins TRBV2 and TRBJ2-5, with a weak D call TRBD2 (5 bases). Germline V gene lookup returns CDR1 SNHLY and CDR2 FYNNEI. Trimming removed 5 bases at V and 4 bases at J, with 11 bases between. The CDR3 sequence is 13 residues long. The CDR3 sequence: CASSSGWIETQYF. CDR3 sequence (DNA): TGTGCCAGCAGTTCGGGATGGATAGAGACCCAGTACTTC.